This TCR beta chain stems from a study of preoperative IRX-2 immunotherapy in early breast cancer. The ends were cut back, 10 bases at V and 8 bases at J, with 20 bases in the middle. The CDR3 consists of 14 residues. Germline V gene data show CDR1 as LNHDA and CDR2 as SQIVND (reference sequence). Generated by immunoSEQ multiplex PCR, the TCRdb table keeps only in-frame clones and is missing some. This table has roughly 26,000 clones, approximately 90% appearing once. Treatment meaning: preoperative locoregional IRX-2 cytokine immunotherapy. Samples came from a phase Ib trial of preoperative locoregional IRX-2 cytokine immunotherapy.

The input for sequencing was tumor tissue, taken after IRX-2 immunotherapy. The V call is TRBV19, the J call TRBJ2-2; D unclear. This sequence was found in a human donor with breast cancer. The CDR3 DNA sequence: TGTGCCACCGCCGGCACCCCTTGGGTAGGGGAGCTGTTTTTT. It specifies CATAGTPWVGELFF.